The 26 T cell receptor beta chains listed next were all sequenced from one sample in a study of blood T cell repertoires in COVID-19. Profiling relied on immunoSEQ multiplex PCR, and the TCRdb table lists in-frame clones only, not all of them. The sample includes roughly 280,000 clones, 75% to 90% of them seen just once. The material sequenced was peripheral blood. Receptors originate from a woman in her sixties or seventies with acute or convalescent COVID-19.

The genes are TRBV11-2 and TRBJ1-1; D is possibly TRBD1 (6 bases). The CDR3 loop spans 13 amino acids. V was pared by 0 bases and J by 5 bases, with 7 bases between. Germline V gene sequence: CDR1 SGHAT, CDR2 FQNNGV. CDR3 sequence reads: CASSLERGTEAFF. The CDR3 bases are TGTGCCAGCAGCTTAGAGAGGGGGACTGAAGCTTTCTTT. The entire variable domain, with the rest obtained from reference TRBV11-2 and TRBJ1-1, is as follows: EAGVAQSPRYKIIEKRQSVAFWCNPISGHATLYWYQQILGQGPKLLIQFQNNGVVDDSQLPKDRFSAERLKGVDSTLKIQPAKLEDSAVYLCASSLERGTEAFFGQGTRLTVV.

The CDR3 DNA follows: TGTGCCAGCAGCCACGGAGTGGCTAGCGGGAGTTCGGAGCAGTTCTTC. Protein product: CASSHGVASGSSEQFF. This chain joins TRBV3-1 (or the pseudogene TRBV3-2) and TRBJ2-1, with 10 bases lining up with TRBD2. The CDR3 is made up of 16 amino acids. Germline CDR1 is LGHDT and CDR2 is YNNKEL (reference sequence). V lost 3 bases and J lost 10; bases outside the gene matches: 12.

This clone was found once. The chain links TRBV2 to TRBJ2-4; D is possibly TRBD2 (6 bases). Germline-derived CDR1 and CDR2 are SNHLY and FYNNEI. Trimming pared 11 bases from V and 5 bases from J, leaving 19 bases between. CDR3 size: 14 residues. This CDR3 is CAGRGWGNQNIQYF. CDR3 DNA sequence: TGTGCCGGCCGGGGGTGGGGGAACCAAAACATTCAGTACTTC.

The chain has TRBV3-1 (or the pseudogene TRBV3-2) and TRBJ2-5, with 11 bases matching TRBD2. Germline-derived CDR1 and CDR2 are LGHDT and YNNKEL (reference sequence). CDR3 length: 16 amino acids. The V segment lost 2 bases and the J segment 2 bases; nucleotides outside the gene matches: 4. DNA of the CDR3: TGTGCCAGCAGCCAATCGGGACTAGCGGAGCAAGAGACCCAGTACTTC. It encodes CASSQSGLAEQETQYF.

V is TRBV5-1 and J is TRBJ1-1; perhaps TRBD1 as D (5 bases). Trimming cost V 0 bases and J 4 bases, with 19 bases left between them. The CDR3 contains 17 residues. Germline lookup yields CDR1 SGHRS and CDR2 YFSETQ. The CDR3: CASSLEKGGVFGTEAFF. CDR3 nucleotide sequence: TGCGCCAGCAGCTTGGAAAAAGGAGGGGTATTTGGCACTGAAGCTTTCTTT.

The sample holds a few counts of this clone. The rearrangement uses TRBV27 and TRBJ1-5; 8 positions match TRBD1. The CDR3 runs 14 residues. The germline V gene encodes CDR1 MNHEY and CDR2 SMNVEV (reference sequence). V shed 6 bases and J 9 bases; nucleotides not matched to a gene: 10. In DNA form, the CDR3 reads TGTGCCAGCAGCAGGGGGCAGGCGCAGTTGCCCCAGCATTTT. Residues: CASSRGQAQLPQHF.

The chain combines TRBV5-1 with TRBJ2-7; D is possibly TRBD2 (5 bases). V was shortened by 4 bases and J by 3 bases, with 17 bases between the two germline ends. Germline V gene sequence: CDR1 SGHRS, CDR2 YFSETQ. This CDR3 comprises 15 residues. CDR3 sequence: CASSPEPLGRYEQYF. CDR3 DNA sequence: TGCGCCAGCAGCCCGGAGCCACTAGGACGCTACGAGCAGTACTTC.

This clone occurred once. The chain couples TRBV6-1 to TRBJ2-3; D is uncertain. Germline values: CDR1 MNHNS, CDR2 SASEGT. The CDR3 runs 15 residues. Trimming pared 0 bases from V and 0 bases from J, leaving 7 bases between. The CDR3, as DNA: TGTGCCAGCAGTGAAGCGTCCCCGAGCACAGATACGCAGTATTTT. This sequence encodes CASSEASPSTDTQYF.

The J gene is TRBJ1-2, the V gene TRBV27; 7 positions agree with TRBD1. The CDR3 contains 14 residues. CDR1 and CDR2 (germline): MNHEY, SMNVEV (reference sequence). V trimming: 6 bases; J trimming: 4 bases; junction bases outside the gene matches: 8. The CDR3 spells CASRPQGYGYGYTF. CDR3 DNA: TGTGCCAGCAGACCACAGGGGTATGGCTATGGCTACACCTTC.

V gene TRBV19 combines with J gene TRBJ1-2, with 10 bases lining up with TRBD1. The CDR3 consists of 16 residues. Germline lookup yields CDR1 LNHDA and CDR2 SQIVND (reference sequence). Trimming at V came to 4 bases and at J to 2 bases, leaving 7 bases not matched to a gene. For the CDR3, the DNA is TGTGCCAGTAGTACCCCCCGGACAGGGGGGAACTATGGCTACACCTTC. Residues: CASSTPRTGGNYGYTF.

The chain has TRBV2 and TRBJ2-5; D may be TRBD2 (5 bases). Trimming took 9 bases from V and 5 from J, leaving 13 bases between them. From germline, CDR1 is SNHLY and CDR2 FYNNEI. The CDR3 loop spans 12 amino acids. This chain's CDR3 is CARSGLGETQYF. The CDR3 coding sequence is TGTGCCAGATCGGGGTTGGGGGAGACCCAGTACTTC.

The chain links TRBV6-5 to TRBJ1-1, with D unclear. This CDR3 is 14 amino acids long. V gave up 4 bases and J gave up 1 base, with 10 bases separating them. Germline V gives CDR1 MNHEY, CDR2 SVGAGI. CDR3 in amino acids: CASSLQRTNTEAFF. DNA for the CDR3: TGTGCCAGCAGTTTACAGAGAACGAACACTGAAGCTTTCTTT.

The chain has TRBV7-9 and TRBJ1-5; tentatively, D is TRBD1 (5 bases). The V gene lost 6 bases and the J gene lost 4 bases, with 19 bases spanning the gap. This CDR3 is built from 16 residues. CDR1 and CDR2 (germline): SEHNR, FQNEAQ (reference sequence). In nucleotides, the CDR3 is TGTGCCAGCAGTACCCTGGGAGGGAAGGGGAATCAGCCCCAGCATTTT. Translation gives CASSTLGGKGNQPQHF.

J is TRBJ1-4 and V is TRBV30, with a possible D match to TRBD1 (6 bases). Trimming cost V 3 bases and J 8 bases, with 16 bases left between them. Germline V gene lookup returns CDR1 GTSNPN and CDR2 SVGIG (reference sequence). This CDR3 comprises 14 residues. The chain's CDR3 is CAWSRGAGREKLFF. The CDR3 nucleotides are TGTGCCTGGAGCAGGGGAGCGGGGAGGGAAAAACTGTTTTTT.

The V gene is TRBV30, the J gene TRBJ1-6, with D hard to call. V was cut by 0 bases and J by 8 bases, with 11 bases left in between. The CDR3 totals 14 residues. CDR1 is GTSNPN and CDR2 is SVGIG in the germline V gene (reference sequence). The CDR3 protein is CAWSVEPRDSPLHF. The CDR3 DNA reads TGTGCCTGGAGTGTTGAACCGCGGGATTCACCCCTCCACTTT.

V gene TRBV12-3 or TRBV12-4 combines with J gene TRBJ1-5; D gene unclear. Trimming left V 3 bases short and J 5 bases short, with 5 bases between. This CDR3 comprises 12 residues. CDR3 nucleotides: TGTGCCAGCAGTTTCCGGGATCAGCCCCAGCATTTT. Its translation is CASSFRDQPQHF.

The CDR3, as DNA: TGTGCCAGCCCCAGCGGGGGGAAGACCCAGTACTTC. It is translated as CASPSGGKTQYF. The chain combines TRBV12-3 or TRBV12-4 with TRBJ2-5, with 9 nucleotides matching TRBD2. V gave up 8 bases and J gave up 6 bases; unmatched junction bases: 4. The CDR3 extends over 12 amino acids.

The table lists this clone with a few counts. The V gene is TRBV6-5, the J gene TRBJ2-1, with 7 bases matching TRBD1. Germline-derived CDR1 and CDR2 are MNHEY and SVGAGI. There are 13 residues in the CDR3. Germline trimming cut 8 bases from V and 6 bases from J; bases unmatched to any gene: 7. The CDR3 region has the DNA TGTGCCAGCCTCTCCCCAGGGGGCAATGAGCAGTTCTTC. It codes for CASLSPGGNEQFF.

This clone was observed a few times. The rearrangement joins TRBV6-1 to TRBJ2-7; the D gene is possibly TRBD2 (5 bases). The CDR3 is 16 amino acids. Germline V lookup: CDR1 MNHNS, CDR2 SASEGT. The V end was cut by 0 bases, the J end by 0 bases, with 12 bases between. The CDR3 coding sequence is TGTGCCAGCAGTGAAGCGCATGGTAGCGTCTCCTACGAGCAGTACTTC. It yields the protein CASSEAHGSVSYEQYF.

The rearrangement links TRBV4-1 to TRBJ2-7, with 8 positions matching TRBD1. The germline V gene has CDR1 MGHRA and CDR2 YSYEKL. With V trimmed by 1 base and J by 6 bases, 8 bases remained unmatched. The CDR3 sequence is 15 residues long. CDR3 in amino acids: CASSQGQGFMGEQYF. Here the CDR3 DNA reads TGCGCCAGCAGCCAAGGACAGGGGTTCATGGGCGAGCAGTACTTC.

The chain couples TRBV7-3 to TRBJ1-2, with unresolved D. V dropped 1 base and J dropped 6 bases, with 6 bases sitting between them. Germline V gene sequence: CDR1 SGHTA, CDR2 FQGTGA. This CDR3 comprises 12 residues. Written as DNA, the CDR3 is TGTGCCAGCAGCTTAAACGGGGATGGCTACACCTTC. Translated, it gives CASSLNGDGYTF.

The V and J genes are TRBV2 and TRBJ2-2; D possibly corresponds to TRBD1 (5 bases). Germline CDR1 and CDR2: SNHLY and FYNNEI. The CDR3 sequence is 14 residues long. The V end was cut by 8 bases, the J end by 4 bases, with 14 bases between. The CDR3 reads CASLWQGVTGELFF. The CDR3 nucleotides are TGTGCCAGCTTGTGGCAGGGTGTCACCGGGGAGCTGTTTTTT. Together with reference TRBV2 and TRBJ2-2, the CDR3 gives the full variable domain: EPEVTQTPSHQVTQMGQEVILRCVPISNHLYFYWYRQILGQKVEFLVSFYNNEISEKSEIFDDQFSVERPDGSNFTLKIRSTKLEDSAMYFCASLWQGVTGELFFGEGSRLTVL.

The V gene is TRBV5-4, the J gene TRBJ2-5; D is unclear. Trimming removed 0 bases from V and 6 bases from J, with 15 bases in between. CDR1 and CDR2 from the germline V gene are SGHNT and YYREEE (reference sequence). CDR3 length equals 15 residues. CDR3 bases: TGTGCCAGCAGCTTGGAGCGCCAGCGTACAAAGACCCAGTACTTC. Its protein is CASSLERQRTKTQYF.

The chain recombines TRBV27 with TRBJ2-4; D possibly corresponds to TRBD1 (5 bases). The CDR3 is 13 residues long. Trimming stripped 5 bases from V and 6 bases from J, with 11 bases between. Germline lookup yields CDR1 MNHEY and CDR2 SMNVEV (reference sequence). The CDR3, as DNA: TGTGCCAGCAGTACTGGGGCCCGAAACATTCAGTACTTC. This gives the protein CASSTGARNIQYF.

The rearrangement joins TRBV6-5 to TRBJ1-2; the D is unclear. The CDR3 length is 11 residues. Germline V gene lookup returns CDR1 MNHEY and CDR2 SVGAGI. Trimming cost V 5 bases and J 4 bases, with 5 bases left between them. The CDR3 sequence: CASSTAYGYTF. The CDR3 coding sequence is TGTGCCAGCAGTACAGCCTATGGCTACACCTTC.

The J gene is TRBJ2-7, the V gene TRBV6-5; TRBD1 agrees at 11 bases. V lost 7 bases, J lost 8 bases, and 10 bases stayed unmatched. The CDR3 length is 14 residues. The V gene's germline CDR1 is MNHEY and CDR2 SVGAGI. The CDR3 DNA is TGTGCCAGCACCCCGGACAGGGGGCTGGGTCAGCAGTACTTC. Protein sequence: CASTPDRGLGQQYF.